The present TCR beta chain was sequenced within a study of blood T cells in healthy people across ages. Study-wide points: When one million T cells were used, diversity estimates were thought to be underestimates. Naive CD4+ cell counts and diversity both ran higher in long-lived than in aged donors.

There were healthy Caucasian individuals from Russia, aged roughly 6 to 90, serving as donors. With regard to this clonotype: What it binds is unknown.

A second about 7 to 11 cycle PCR used barcoded and J-beta primers. TCRdb redid the calling of the 5' RACE reads with MiXCR, one entry per CDR3 protein. The table includes approximately 1,700,000 distinct CDR3 sequences, about two fifths detected once. What was sequenced was blood. The receptor's source is a human donor in good health.

The DNA for the CDR3 is TGTGCCAGTAAAGGGTGGGACAGGGGCCTCAATCAGCCCCAGCATTTT. Amino acid sequence: CASKGWDRGLNQPQHF. The rearrangement uses TRBV19 and TRBJ1-5, with 10 bases aligning to TRBD1. Trimming cost V 7 bases and J 3 bases; bases outside gene matches: 9. CDR3 length: 16 residues. Germline V CDR1 and CDR2: LNHDA, SQIVND (reference sequence).